The T cell receptor beta chain described here comes from a study of blood T cell repertoires in COVID-19. Turning to the study itself: Samples representing acute and convalescent COVID-19 were sourced from the United States, Italy and Spain. T cells, B-cell-depleted T cells, or PBMCs supplied cDNA or gDNA.

Original data processing: Estimates of nucleated cell counts were drawn from the amplification of reference gene primers. Profiled with immunoSEQ multiplex PCR; TCRdb holds only in-frame clones, not every one. V and J calls and clone size are as listed in that table; D and trimming were resolved from the DNA. This table has roughly 290,000 clones, about 86% appearing once. Trimming took off 0 bases at V and 4 bases at J, with 6 bases between the two ends. Per the germline V gene, CDR1 is SGHTA and CDR2 is FQGTGA. The CDR3 runs to 14 residues. V is TRBV7-3 and J is TRBJ2-2; D is unclear. The sequenced material came from peripheral blood. The TCR comes from a woman aged 30 to 39 who had recovered from COVID-19. This CDR3 is CASSLTQFTGELFF. Written as DNA, the CDR3 is TGTGCCAGCAGCTTAACACAGTTCACCGGGGAGCTGTTTTTT.